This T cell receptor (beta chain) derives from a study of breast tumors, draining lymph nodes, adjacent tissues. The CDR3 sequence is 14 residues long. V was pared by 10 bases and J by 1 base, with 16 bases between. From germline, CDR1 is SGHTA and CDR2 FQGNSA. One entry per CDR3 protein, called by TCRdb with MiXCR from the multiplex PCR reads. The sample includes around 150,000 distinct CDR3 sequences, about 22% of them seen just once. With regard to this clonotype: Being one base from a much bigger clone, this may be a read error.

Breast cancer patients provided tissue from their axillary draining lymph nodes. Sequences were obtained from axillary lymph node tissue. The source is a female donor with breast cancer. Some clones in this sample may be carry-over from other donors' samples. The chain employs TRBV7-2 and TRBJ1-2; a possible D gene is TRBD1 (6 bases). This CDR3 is CANSQDRLNYGYTF. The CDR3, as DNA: TGTGCCAACAGTCAAGACAGGCTTAACTATGGCTACACCTTC.